This T cell receptor beta chain is drawn from a study of CD8 T cells in ankylosing spondylitis. Study findings and constraints: Disease-associated clones were CD8+ and fairly uncommon in peripheral blood. Seemingly characteristic of ankylosing spondylitis blood was a TCR beta motif consisting of fewer than 10 highly homologous variants.

This clonotype came up many times. Its antigen is currently unknown. A single record per CDR3 protein comes from TCRdb applying MiXCR to the 5' RACE reads. The sample consists of roughly 40,000 distinct CDR3 sequences, 2.7% of them appearing once. This TCR was sampled from a male donor with ankylosing spondylitis or in good health (not recorded which). Material: blood, either unsorted or a sorted T cell fraction (not recorded which).

The CDR3 sequence: CASSPLTGNTQYF. The CDR3 bases are TGTGCCAGCAGCCCTCTGACAGGGAATACGCAGTATTTT. This chain links TRBV9 with TRBJ2-3; 7 bases are shared with TRBD1. The V gene's germline CDR1 is SGDLS and CDR2 YYNGEE. CDR3 length equals 13 residues. The V segment lost 4 bases and the J segment 7 bases; nucleotides outside the gene matches: 6.